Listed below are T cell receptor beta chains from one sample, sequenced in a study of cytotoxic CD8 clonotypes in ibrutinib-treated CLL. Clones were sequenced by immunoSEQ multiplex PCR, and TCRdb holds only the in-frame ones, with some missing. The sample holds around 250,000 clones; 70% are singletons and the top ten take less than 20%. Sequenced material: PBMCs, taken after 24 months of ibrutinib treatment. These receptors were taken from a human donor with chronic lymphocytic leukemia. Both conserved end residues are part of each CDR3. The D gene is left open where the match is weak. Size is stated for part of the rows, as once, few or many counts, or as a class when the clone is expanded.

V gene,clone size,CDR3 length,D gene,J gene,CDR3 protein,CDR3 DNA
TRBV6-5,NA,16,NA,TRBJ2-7,CASSYSYGGPSYEQYF,TGTGCCAGCAGTTACTCGTATGGGGGCCCTTCTTACGAGCAGTACTTC
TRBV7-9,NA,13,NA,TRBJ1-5,CASSGGRTHGQHF,TGTGCCAGCAGCGGGGGGCGGACTCATGGCCAGCATTTT
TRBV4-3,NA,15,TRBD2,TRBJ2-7,CASSHLAGGPYEQYF,TGCGCCAGCAGCCACCTAGCGGGAGGGCCTTACGAGCAGTACTTC
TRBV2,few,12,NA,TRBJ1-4,CASRGSDEKLFF,TGTGCCAGCCGAGGATCCGATGAAAAACTGTTTTTT
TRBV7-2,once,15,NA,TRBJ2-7,CASSIGPMESYEQYF,TGTGCCAGCAGCATAGGACCCATGGAGAGCTACGAGCAGTACTTC
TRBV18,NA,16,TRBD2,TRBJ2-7,CASSPPTLAGGHEQYF,TGTGCCAGCTCACCACCGACACTAGCGGGAGGGCACGAGCAGTACTTC
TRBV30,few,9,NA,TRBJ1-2,CAWMDGYTF,TGTGCCTGGATGGATGGCTACACCTTC
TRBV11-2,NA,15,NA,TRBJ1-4,CASRRFLTTNEKLFF,TGTGCCAGCAGACGGTTTCTTACAACTAATGAAAAACTGTTTTTT
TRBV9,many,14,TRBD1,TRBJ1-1,CASSLTGDLTEAFF,TGTGCCAGCAGCTTGACAGGGGATCTCACTGAAGCTTTCTTT
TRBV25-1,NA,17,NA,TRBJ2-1,CASSESPGAGRYNEQFF,TGTGCCAGCAGTGAATCGCCAGGGGCAGGGCGGTACAATGAGCAGTTCTTC
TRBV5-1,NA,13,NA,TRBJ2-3,CASSPGGPGVVYF,TGCGCCAGCAGCCCCGGGGGTCCGGGAGTAGTTTATTTT
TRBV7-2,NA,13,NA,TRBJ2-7,CASSLLGYYEQYF,TGTGCCAGCAGCTTGCTAGGCTACTACGAGCAGTACTTC
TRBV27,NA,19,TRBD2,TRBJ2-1,CASSLPPGLAGVGRGEQFF,TGTGCCAGCAGTTTACCACCCGGACTAGCGGGAGTCGGTAGGGGTGAGCAGTTCTTC
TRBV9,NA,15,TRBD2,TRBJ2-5,CASSVWAGRGETQYF,TGTGCCAGCAGCGTATGGGCAGGGAGGGGAGAGACCCAGTACTTC
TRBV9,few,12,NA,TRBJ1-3,CASSLRENTIYF,TGTGCCAGCAGCTTACGGGAGAACACCATATATTTT
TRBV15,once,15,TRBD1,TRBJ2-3,CATSRSGQVTDTQYF,TGTGCCACCAGCAGGTCCGGACAGGTCACAGATACGCAGTATTTT
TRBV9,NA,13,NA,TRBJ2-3,CASNAADTDTQYF,TGTGCCAGCAATGCAGCCGACACAGATACGCAGTATTTT
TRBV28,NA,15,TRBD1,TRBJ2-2,CASSFRDRVVGELFF,TGTGCCAGCAGTTTCCGGGACAGGGTTGTCGGGGAGCTGTTTTTT
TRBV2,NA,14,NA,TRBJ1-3,CASSDDTIGNTIYF,TGTGCCAGCAGTGACGACACGATTGGAAACACCATATATTTT
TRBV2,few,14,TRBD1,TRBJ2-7,CASSGLGQGYEQYF,TGTGCCAGCAGTGGGCTCGGACAGGGGTACGAGCAGTACTTC
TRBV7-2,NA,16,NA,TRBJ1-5,CASSLKSQGRDQPQHF,TGTGCCAGCAGCTTAAAATCGCAGGGACGGGACCAGCCCCAGCATTTT
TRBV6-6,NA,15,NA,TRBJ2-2,CASSYAWRTTGELFF,TGTGCCAGCAGTTACGCTTGGAGGACCACCGGGGAGCTGTTTTTT
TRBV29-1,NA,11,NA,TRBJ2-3,CSVGHTDTQYF,TGCAGCGTTGGCCACACAGATACGCAGTATTTT
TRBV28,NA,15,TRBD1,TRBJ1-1,CASSLYQGANTEAFF,TGTGCCAGCAGTTTATATCAGGGGGCGAACACTGAAGCTTTCTTT
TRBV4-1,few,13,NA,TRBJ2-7,CASSREDLYEQYF,TGCGCCAGCAGCCGGGAGGACCTCTACGAGCAGTACTTC
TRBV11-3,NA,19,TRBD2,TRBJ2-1,CASSLDPPRTSGPYNEQFF,TGTGCCAGCAGCTTAGATCCCCCCCGTACTAGCGGACCTTACAATGAGCAGTTCTTC
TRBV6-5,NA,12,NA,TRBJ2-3,CASSLQGNTQYF,TGTGCCAGCAGTCTCCAGGGAAATACGCAGTATTTT
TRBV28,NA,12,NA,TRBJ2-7,CATLTLGYEQYF,TGTGCCACCCTTACGCTAGGCTACGAGCAGTACTTC
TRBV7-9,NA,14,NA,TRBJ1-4,CASSSGGPNEKLFF,TGTGCCAGCAGCTCTGGGGGGCCTAATGAAAAACTGTTTTTT
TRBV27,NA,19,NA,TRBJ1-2,CASSPYVSESRQNNYGYTF,TGTGCCAGCAGTCCCTACGTCTCAGAATCTAGGCAAAATAACTATGGCTACACCTTC
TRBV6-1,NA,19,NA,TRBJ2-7,CASSEEVGTGLTYRYEQYF,TGTGCCAGCAGTGAAGAGGTGGGAACAGGTCTCACCTACCGCTACGAGCAGTACTTC
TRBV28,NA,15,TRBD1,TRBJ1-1,CASSRGQGWNTEAFF,TGTGCCAGCAGTCGTGGACAGGGATGGAACACTGAAGCTTTCTTT
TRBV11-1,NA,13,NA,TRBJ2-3,CASSYDGTDTQYF,TGTGCCAGCAGCTACGATGGGACAGATACGCAGTATTTT
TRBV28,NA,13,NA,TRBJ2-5,CASCLQLQETQYF,TGTGCCAGCTGTTTGCAGCTCCAAGAGACCCAGTACTTC